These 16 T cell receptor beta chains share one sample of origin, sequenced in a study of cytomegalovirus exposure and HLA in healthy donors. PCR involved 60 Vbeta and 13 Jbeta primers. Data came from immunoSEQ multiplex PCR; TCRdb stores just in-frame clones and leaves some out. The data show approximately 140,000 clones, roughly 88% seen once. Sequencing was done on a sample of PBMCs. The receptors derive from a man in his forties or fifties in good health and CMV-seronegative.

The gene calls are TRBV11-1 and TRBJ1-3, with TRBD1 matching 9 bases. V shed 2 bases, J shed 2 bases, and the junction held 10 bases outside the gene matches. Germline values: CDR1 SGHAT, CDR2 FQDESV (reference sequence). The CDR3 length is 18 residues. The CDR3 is CASSLSSDRGVTGNTIYF. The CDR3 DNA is TGTGCCAGCAGCTTATCTTCGGACAGGGGAGTAACTGGAAACACCATATATTTT.

This CDR3 reads CASSPTTGGGNQPQHF. The CDR3 DNA reads as TGCGCCAGCAGCCCTACGACAGGGGGCGGCAATCAGCCCCAGCATTTT. The chain is built from TRBV5-1 and TRBJ1-5; 10 bases line up with TRBD1. Germline trimming cut 4 bases from V and 2 bases from J; bases unmatched to any gene: 6. The V gene's germline CDR1 is SGHRS and CDR2 YFSETQ. The CDR3 sequence is 16 residues long.

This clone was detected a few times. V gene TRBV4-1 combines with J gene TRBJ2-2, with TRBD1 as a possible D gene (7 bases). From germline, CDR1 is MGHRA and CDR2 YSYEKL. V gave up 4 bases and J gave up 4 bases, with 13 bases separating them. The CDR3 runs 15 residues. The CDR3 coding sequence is TGCGCCAGCAGCCTCAGGGGGGCCGGCACCGGGGAGCTGTTTTTT. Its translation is CASSLRGAGTGELFF.

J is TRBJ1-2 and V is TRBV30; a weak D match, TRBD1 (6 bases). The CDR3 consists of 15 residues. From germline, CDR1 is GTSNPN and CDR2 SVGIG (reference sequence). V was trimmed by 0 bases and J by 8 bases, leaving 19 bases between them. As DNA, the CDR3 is TGTGCCTGGAGTGTACTAAATGGGGCAGGGGAAGGCTACACCTTC. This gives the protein CAWSVLNGAGEGYTF.

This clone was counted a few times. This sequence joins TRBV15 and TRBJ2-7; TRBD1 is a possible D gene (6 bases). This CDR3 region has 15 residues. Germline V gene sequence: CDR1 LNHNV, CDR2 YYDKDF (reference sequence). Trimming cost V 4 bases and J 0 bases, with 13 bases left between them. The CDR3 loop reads CATSTLQGNSYEQYF. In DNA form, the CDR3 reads TGTGCCACCAGCACACTACAGGGAAACTCCTACGAGCAGTACTTC.

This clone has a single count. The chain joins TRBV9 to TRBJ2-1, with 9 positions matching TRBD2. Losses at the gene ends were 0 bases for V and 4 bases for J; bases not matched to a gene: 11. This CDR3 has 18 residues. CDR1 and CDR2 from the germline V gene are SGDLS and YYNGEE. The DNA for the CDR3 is TGTGCCAGCAGCGTAGGCCCCTTAACTCTAGCGGGGTACAATGAGCAGTTCTTC. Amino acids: CASSVGPLTLAGYNEQFF.

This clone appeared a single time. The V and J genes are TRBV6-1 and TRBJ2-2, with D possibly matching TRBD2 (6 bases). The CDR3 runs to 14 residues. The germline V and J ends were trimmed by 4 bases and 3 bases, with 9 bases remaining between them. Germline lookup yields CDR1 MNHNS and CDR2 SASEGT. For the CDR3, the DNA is TGTGCCAGCAGTGGGGACTCTTACACCGGGGAGCTGTTTTTT. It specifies CASSGDSYTGELFF.

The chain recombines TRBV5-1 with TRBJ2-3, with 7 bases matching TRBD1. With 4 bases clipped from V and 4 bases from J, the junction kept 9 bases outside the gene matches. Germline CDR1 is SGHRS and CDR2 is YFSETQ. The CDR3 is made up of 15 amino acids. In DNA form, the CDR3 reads TGCGCCAGCAGCACAACAGGGGTTATCGCAGATACGCAGTATTTT. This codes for CASSTTGVIADTQYF.

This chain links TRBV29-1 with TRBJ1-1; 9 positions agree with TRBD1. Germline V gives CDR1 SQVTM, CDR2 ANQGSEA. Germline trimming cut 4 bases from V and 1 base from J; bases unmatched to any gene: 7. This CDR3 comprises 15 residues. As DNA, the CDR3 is TGCAGCGTTGCCCGGGACAGGGAGGAGAACACTGAAGCTTTCTTT. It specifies CSVARDREENTEAFF.

In nucleotides, the CDR3 is TGTGCCAGCAGTTTACGGACAGGGCGCGGAGATGAGCAGTTCTTC. Protein product: CASSLRTGRGDEQFF. The rearrangement joins TRBV2 to TRBJ2-1; 8 nucleotides line up with TRBD1. CDR3 length equals 15 residues. Trimming took 5 bases from V and 8 from J; bases not matched to a gene: 11. Germline V lookup: CDR1 SNHLY, CDR2 FYNNEI.

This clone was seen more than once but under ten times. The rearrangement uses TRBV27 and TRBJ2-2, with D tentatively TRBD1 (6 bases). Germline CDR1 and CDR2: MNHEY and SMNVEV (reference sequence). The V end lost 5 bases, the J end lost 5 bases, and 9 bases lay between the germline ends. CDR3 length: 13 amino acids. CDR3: CASSPQGTGELFF. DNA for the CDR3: TGTGCCAGCAGTCCCCAGGGGACCGGGGAGCTGTTTTTT.

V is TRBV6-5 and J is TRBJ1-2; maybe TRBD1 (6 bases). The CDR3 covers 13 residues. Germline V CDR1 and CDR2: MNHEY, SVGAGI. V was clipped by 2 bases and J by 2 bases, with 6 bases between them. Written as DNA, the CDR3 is TGTGCCAGCAGTTACACAGGGAACTATGGCTACACCTTC. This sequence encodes CASSYTGNYGYTF.

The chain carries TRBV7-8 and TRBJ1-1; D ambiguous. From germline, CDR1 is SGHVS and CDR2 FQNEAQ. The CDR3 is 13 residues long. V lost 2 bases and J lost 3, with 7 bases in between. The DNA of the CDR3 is TGTGCCAGCAGCTTATTACCGGACACTGAAGCTTTCTTT. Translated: CASSLLPDTEAFF. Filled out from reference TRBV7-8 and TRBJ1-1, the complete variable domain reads GAGVSQSPRYKVAKRGQDVALRCDPISGHVSLFWYQQALGQGPEFLTYFQNEAQLDKSGLPSDRFFAERPEGSVSTLKIQRTQQEDSAVYLCASSLLPDTEAFFGQGTRLTVV.

CDR3 in amino acids: CASSSGLSTDTQYF. The CDR3 coding sequence is TGCGCCAGCAGCTCCGGACTTAGCACAGATACGCAGTATTTT. V is TRBV5-1 and J is TRBJ2-3; TRBD2 might be the D (5 bases). Germline CDR1 SGHRS, CDR2 YFSETQ. The CDR3 spans 14 residues. The V and J ends lost 3 bases and 0 bases respectively, with 8 bases between them.

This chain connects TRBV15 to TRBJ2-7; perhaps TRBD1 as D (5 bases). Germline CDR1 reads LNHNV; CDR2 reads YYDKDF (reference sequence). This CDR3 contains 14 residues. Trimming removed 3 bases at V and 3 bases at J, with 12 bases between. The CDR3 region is CATSRAVDSYEQYF. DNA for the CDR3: TGTGCCACCAGCAGGGCAGTTGACAGCTACGAGCAGTACTTC.

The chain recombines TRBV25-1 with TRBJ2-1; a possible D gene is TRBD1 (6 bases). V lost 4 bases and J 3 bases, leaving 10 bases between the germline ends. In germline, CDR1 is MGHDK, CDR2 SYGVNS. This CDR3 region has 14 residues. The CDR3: CASSVDSFYNEQFF. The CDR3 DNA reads TGTGCCAGCAGTGTGGACAGTTTCTACAATGAGCAGTTCTTC.